This T cell receptor beta chain appears in the sequencing data of a study of blood T cell repertoires in COVID-19. In the study overall: Both acute and convalescent COVID-19 samples were obtained from the United States, Italy and Spain. The analysed material was cDNA or gDNA that came from T cells, B-cell-depleted T cells, or PBMCs.

The V end was cut by 3 bases, the J end by 3 bases, with 15 bases between. The CDR3 has 17 amino acids. Looked up from germline, CDR1 is MDHEN and CDR2 is SYDVKM. This clone has a single count. In the original processing: For nucleated cells, counts were estimated from reference gene primer amplification. Using immunoSEQ multiplex PCR, the repertoire was profiled, and TCRdb retains in-frame clones only, with some absent. From that table come the V and J calls and clone size; the DNA was used to work out D and trimming. The sample includes around 700,000 clones, 70% to 90% of them seen just once. The clonotype comes from a young woman with acute or convalescent COVID-19. The gene calls are TRBV28 and TRBJ1-6; perhaps TRBD1 as D (5 bases). The specimen was peripheral blood. CDR3 sequence (DNA): TGTGCCAGCAGTTTGGCCCCTACGGGGGTCTATAATTCACCCCTCCACTTT. Its translation is CASSLAPTGVYNSPLHF.